A selection of T cell receptor beta chains follows, all from one sample in a study of blood T cell repertoires in COVID-19. Profiling relied on immunoSEQ multiplex PCR, and the TCRdb table lists in-frame clones only, not all of them. The sample consists of 150,000 to 200,000 clones, around nine tenths of them appearing once. Sequenced material: peripheral blood. These receptors came from a man in his forties or fifties with acute or convalescent COVID-19. Each CDR3 is given with its conserved first and last residue. The order of the fields is CDR3 DNA, CDR3 protein, D gene, clone size, J gene, V gene. The D gene is left open where the match is weak. Clone size appears in some rows only: once, few, many, or a class for an expanded clone.

TGTGCCAGCAGCTTGGAACTACTCAGGGAAGCTGGAAACACCATATATTTT	CASSLELLREAGNTIYF	NA	NA	TRBJ1-3	TRBV7-2
TGTGCCAGCAGCTCCGGGACAGGGTATTTTGGCTACACCTTC	CASSSGTGYFGYTF	TRBD1	once	TRBJ1-2	TRBV7-9
TGTGCCAGCAGCCATTCCGCGTCACAGTTCTTC	CASSHSASQFF	NA	NA	TRBJ2-1	TRBV3-1/TRBV3-2
TGCAGCGTAAGACTAGCGGTTGAGCAGTTCTTC	CSVRLAVEQFF	TRBD2	few	TRBJ2-1	TRBV29-1
TGTGCCAGCAGTTACATGGGACAGGTCGGCAACACCATATATTTT	CASSYMGQVGNTIYF	TRBD1	NA	TRBJ1-3	TRBV6-2/TRBV6-3
TGTGCCAGCAGCATCGGGACTAGTGCTACGGATACGCAGTATTTT	CASSIGTSATDTQYF	TRBD2	once	TRBJ2-3	TRBV27
TGTGCCAGCAAGGTCAAAGGGGTGGAGACCCAGTACTTC	CASKVKGVETQYF	NA	NA	TRBJ2-5	TRBV2
TGTGCCAGCAGATCGGGGGGGCGCACAGATACGCAGTATTTT	CASRSGGRTDTQYF	TRBD2	NA	TRBJ2-3	TRBV28
TGCGCCAGCAGCCAAACAGTGAACACTGAAGCTTTCTTT	CASSQTVNTEAFF	NA	NA	TRBJ1-1	TRBV5-1
TGTGCCACCAGCCCGCGGGGGGTCACAGATACGCAGTATTTT	CATSPRGVTDTQYF	TRBD2	NA	TRBJ2-3	TRBV24-1
TGTGCCAGCAGCCCACGGACAGGGATATATAATTCACCCCTCCACTTT	CASSPRTGIYNSPLHF	TRBD1	NA	TRBJ1-6	TRBV7-6
TGTGCCAGCAGCGAGGTGCCAGGGGAGGGTAACTATGGCTACACCTTC	CASSEVPGEGNYGYTF	NA	once	TRBJ1-2	TRBV28
TGTGCCAGCAGCCCCCAGAGACATCGGGGCTACACCTTC	CASSPQRHRGYTF	NA	NA	TRBJ1-2	TRBV27
TGTGCCAGCAGCTTAACCGTCCCGACAACCTACAATGAGCAGTTCTTC	CASSLTVPTTYNEQFF	NA	NA	TRBJ2-1	TRBV7-3
TGTGCCAGCCGTAGACAGGGAGAAGAGACCCAGTACTTC	CASRRQGEETQYF	TRBD1	NA	TRBJ2-5	TRBV6-5
TGTGCCACCGGGACTCGGTCCTACGAGCAGTACTTC	CATGTRSYEQYF	NA	NA	TRBJ2-7	TRBV10-3
TGTGCCTCCAGGACAGGGGGGAGCACTGAAGCTTTCTTT	CASRTGGSTEAFF	TRBD1	NA	TRBJ1-1	TRBV30
TGTGCCAGCAGCCATCTGTGGCGGGGGCGGGATGGCTACACCTTC	CASSHLWRGRDGYTF	NA	NA	TRBJ1-2	TRBV21-1
TGTGCCAGCAGTACCACAGGAGAGCCAACCTATGGCTACACCTTC	CASSTTGEPTYGYTF	NA	once	TRBJ1-2	TRBV6-5
TGTGCCAGTAGCAAGGACAGGGACTATGGCTACACCTTC	CASSKDRDYGYTF	TRBD1	NA	TRBJ1-2	TRBV19
TGTGCCTGGAGTGTACCCGACAGGCTCAATCAGCCCCAGCATTTT	CAWSVPDRLNQPQHF	NA	NA	TRBJ1-5	TRBV30
TGTGCCAGCAGTCACCCCGACACGGGGTACAATGAGCAGTTCTTC	CASSHPDTGYNEQFF	NA	once	TRBJ2-1	TRBV27
TGTGCCAGCAGTGAATTCCGGGTTAATCAGCCCCAGCATTTT	CASSEFRVNQPQHF	NA	NA	TRBJ1-5	TRBV2
TGCGCCAGCAGCCAAGGGTCCCTAGCGGGGGGCCGTGGAGGCACAGATACGCAGTATTTT	CASSQGSLAGGRGGTDTQYF	TRBD2	NA	TRBJ2-3	TRBV4-3
TGTGCCAGCAGCAGCACAAACCAGGGCGGGGGAGATACGCAGTATTTT	CASSSTNQGGGDTQYF	TRBD2	NA	TRBJ2-3	TRBV7-6
TGTGCCAGCAGGGGCTTGGCGGGAGCGGACTACGAGCAGTACTTC	CASRGLAGADYEQYF	TRBD2	NA	TRBJ2-7	TRBV27
TGTGCCAGCTACCTACAGGGTGCCGGGGAGCTGTTTTTT	CASYLQGAGELFF	NA	NA	TRBJ2-2	TRBV5-5
TGTGCCAGCAGCGTAGGAAAGACCGGGTATGGCTACACCTTC	CASSVGKTGYGYTF	NA	NA	TRBJ1-2	TRBV9
TGCGCCAGCACCGACAGGGGCGAGCAGTACTTC	CASTDRGEQYF	TRBD1	NA	TRBJ2-7	TRBV10-2
TGTGCCAGCAGCTTAACGTGGGGGGGTTACAATGAGCAGTTCTTC	CASSLTWGGYNEQFF	TRBD2	NA	TRBJ2-1	TRBV7-3
TGCAGCGTTGAGCCTCAAGGGGCCCGCGAGCAGTACTTC	CSVEPQGAREQYF	NA	few	TRBJ2-7	TRBV29-1
TGTGCCAGCTCGCGTCGGGACAGGGGATTCACAGATACGCAGTATTTT	CASSRRDRGFTDTQYF	TRBD1	NA	TRBJ2-3	TRBV18
TGTGCCAGCAGTCCACAGGGGGCGGACGGGCCCCAGCATTTT	CASSPQGADGPQHF	TRBD1	NA	TRBJ1-5	TRBV6-4
TGTGCCAGCAGCTTACTGGGACAGGGGAGCAACACCTTC	CASSLLGQGSNTF	TRBD1	NA	TRBJ1-2	TRBV7-2
TGTGCCACCAGTGCCCCGACAGGGGGGTCCCATGGCTACACCTTC	CATSAPTGGSHGYTF	TRBD1	once	TRBJ1-2	TRBV24-1
TGCGCCAGCAGCGCTGTGAGGGACAGGTTTGGCTACACCTTC	CASSAVRDRFGYTF	TRBD1	NA	TRBJ1-2	TRBV5-1
TGTGCCAGCAGCTTAGGGGGCAGGACAGGAAATGAAGCTTTCTTT	CASSLGGRTGNEAFF	TRBD1	NA	TRBJ1-1	TRBV7-2
TGTGCCAGCAGCTTGGAGGCCGCCATAAAAACAGGGCCCACTGAAGCTTTCTTT	CASSLEAAIKTGPTEAFF	NA	NA	TRBJ1-1	TRBV5-4
TGTGCCAGCAGTTTTCGAGGAGATACGCAGTATTTT	CASSFRGDTQYF	NA	NA	TRBJ2-3	TRBV11-1
TGTGCCAGCAGCGCCACGGGGAACTATGGCTACACCTTC	CASSATGNYGYTF	NA	NA	TRBJ1-2	TRBV6-5
TGTGCCAGCAGGGGGGACAGGGACCTGGGGACCCAGTACTTC	CASRGDRDLGTQYF	TRBD1	NA	TRBJ2-5	TRBV6-5
TGTGCCATCACCCCGGGACTAGCGGGAGAATTTGAGCAGTTCTTC	CAITPGLAGEFEQFF	TRBD2	NA	TRBJ2-1	TRBV10-3